This T cell receptor (beta chain) was sequenced in a study of blood T cell repertoires in COVID-19. The CDR3 is 12 residues long. The method was immunoSEQ multiplex PCR; TCRdb's version includes in-frame clones alone and lacks a portion of them. The sample gives roughly 290,000 clones, roughly 86% of which show up once; less than 2.5% is in the top ten. A note on this clone: Its ends do not fully match the called genes, so a read error is possible.

Sequencing used peripheral blood. The gene calls are TRBV12-3 or TRBV12-4 and TRBJ2-1; 8 nucleotides agree with TRBD2. The receptor's source is a woman in her 30s who had recovered from COVID-19. The CDR3 sequence is CASSRGGNGQFF. The CDR3 DNA reads TGTGCCAGCAGTCGCGGGGGGAATGGGCAGTTCTTC.